Below, 2 T cell receptor beta chains from the same sample are listed, as sequenced in a study of T cell responses to AZD1222 COVID-19 vaccine. Repertoires were generated with immunoSEQ multiplex PCR, while TCRdb's copy carries only in-frame clones and drops some. The top ten hold 1.9% of the sample, which has about 140,000 clones, roughly 89% seen once. Sequences were derived from peripheral blood, sampled on day 0 of AZD1222 vaccination. Source of these receptors: an adult in good health.

This chain joins TRBV6-2 or TRBV6-3 and TRBJ1-2, with D perhaps TRBD1 (5 bases). CDR1 is MNHEY and CDR2 is SVGEGT in the germline V gene. V was trimmed by 2 bases and J by 4 bases, leaving 8 bases between them. The CDR3 runs 13 residues. The CDR3 here is CASSYGGGYGYTF. Here the CDR3 DNA reads TGTGCCAGCAGTTACGGGGGTGGCTATGGCTACACCTTC.

This clone was seen only once. This chain uses TRBV15 with TRBJ1-4; D may be TRBD1 (5 bases). Looked up from germline, CDR1 is LNHNV and CDR2 is YYDKDF (reference sequence). V lost 2 bases, J lost 2 bases, and 12 bases lay in between. This CDR3 region has 16 residues. CDR3 DNA sequence: TGTGCCACCAGCAGACAACTGGGGGGGACTAATGAAAAACTGTTTTTT. Its protein is CATSRQLGGTNEKLFF.